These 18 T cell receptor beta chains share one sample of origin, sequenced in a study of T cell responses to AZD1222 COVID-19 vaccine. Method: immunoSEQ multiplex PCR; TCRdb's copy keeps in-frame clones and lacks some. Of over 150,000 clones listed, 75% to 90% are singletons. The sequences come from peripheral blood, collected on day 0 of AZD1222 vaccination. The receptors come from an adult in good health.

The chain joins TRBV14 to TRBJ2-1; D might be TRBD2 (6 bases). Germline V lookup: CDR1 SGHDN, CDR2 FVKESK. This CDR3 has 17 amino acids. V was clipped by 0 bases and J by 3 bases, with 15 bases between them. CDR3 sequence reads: CASSQDRRGPIYNEQFF. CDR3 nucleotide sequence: TGTGCCAGCAGCCAAGATAGGAGGGGACCCATCTACAATGAGCAGTTCTTC.

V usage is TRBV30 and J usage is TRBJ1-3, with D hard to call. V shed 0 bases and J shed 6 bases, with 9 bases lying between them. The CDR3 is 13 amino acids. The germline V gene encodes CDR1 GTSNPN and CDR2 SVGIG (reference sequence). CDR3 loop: CAWSVELLNTIYF. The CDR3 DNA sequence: TGTGCCTGGAGTGTTGAACTGTTAAACACCATATATTTT.

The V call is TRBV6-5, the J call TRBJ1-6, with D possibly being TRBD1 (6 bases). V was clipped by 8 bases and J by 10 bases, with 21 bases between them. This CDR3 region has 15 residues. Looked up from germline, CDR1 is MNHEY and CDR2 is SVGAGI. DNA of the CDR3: TGTGCCAGCGGGGCCAAAATGGGACAAGGATCACCCCTCCACTTT. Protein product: CASGAKMGQGSPLHF.

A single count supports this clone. The CDR3 is CASSRDSNNEQFF. The CDR3 coding sequence is TGTGCCAGCAGCCGGGACAGTAACAATGAGCAGTTCTTC. The V and J genes are TRBV5-4 and TRBJ2-1, with 7 bases lining up with TRBD1. CDR1 SGHNT and CDR2 YYREEE come from the germline V gene (reference sequence). Unmatched junction bases numbered 3, after V lost 4 bases and J lost 5 bases. This CDR3 has 13 amino acids. The full variable domain, rest sourced from reference TRBV5-4 and TRBJ2-1, is ETGVTQSPTHLIKTRGQQVTLRCSSQSGHNTVSWYQQALGQGPQFIFQYYREEENGRGNFPPRFSGLQFPNYSSELNVNALELDDSALYLCASSRDSNNEQFFGPGTRLTVL.

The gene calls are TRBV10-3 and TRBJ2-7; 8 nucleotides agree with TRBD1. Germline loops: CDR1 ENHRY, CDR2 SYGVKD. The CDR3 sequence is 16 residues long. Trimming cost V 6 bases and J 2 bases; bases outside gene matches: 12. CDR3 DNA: TGTGCCATCAGGTCCAGTCAGGGGGCAGCACCCTACGAGCAGTACTTC. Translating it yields CAIRSSQGAAPYEQYF.

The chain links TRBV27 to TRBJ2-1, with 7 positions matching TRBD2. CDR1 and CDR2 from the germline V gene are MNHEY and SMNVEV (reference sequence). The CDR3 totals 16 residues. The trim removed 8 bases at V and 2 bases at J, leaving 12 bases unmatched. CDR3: CASGTATSGAYNEQFF. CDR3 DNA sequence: TGTGCCAGCGGAACCGCCACGAGCGGGGCCTACAATGAGCAGTTCTTC.

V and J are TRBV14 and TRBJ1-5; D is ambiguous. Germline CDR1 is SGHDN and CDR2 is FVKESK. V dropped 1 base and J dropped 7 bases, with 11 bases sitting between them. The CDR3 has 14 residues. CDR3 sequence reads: CASSQAGGRQPQHF. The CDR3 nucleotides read TGTGCCAGCAGCCAAGCGGGAGGGCGGCAGCCCCAGCATTTT.

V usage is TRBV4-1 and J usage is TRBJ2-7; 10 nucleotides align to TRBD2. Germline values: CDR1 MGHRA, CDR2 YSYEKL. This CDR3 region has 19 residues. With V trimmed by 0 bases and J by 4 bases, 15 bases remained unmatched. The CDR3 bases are TGCGCCAGCAGCCAAGATCCAACTAGCGGGACCCTCCGGGGTTACGAGCAGTACTTC. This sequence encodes CASSQDPTSGTLRGYEQYF.

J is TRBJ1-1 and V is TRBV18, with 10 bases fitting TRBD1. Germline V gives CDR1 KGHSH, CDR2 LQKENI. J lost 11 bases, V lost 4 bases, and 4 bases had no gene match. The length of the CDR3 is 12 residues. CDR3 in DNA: TGTGCCAGCTCACGACAGGGGGCGAGGGCTTTCTTT. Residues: CASSRQGARAFF.

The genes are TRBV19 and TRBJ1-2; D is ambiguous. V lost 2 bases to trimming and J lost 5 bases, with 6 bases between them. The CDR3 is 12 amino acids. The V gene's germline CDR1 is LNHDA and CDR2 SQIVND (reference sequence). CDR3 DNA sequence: TGTGCCAGTAGTATAAATCGGTATGGCTACACCTTC. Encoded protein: CASSINRYGYTF.

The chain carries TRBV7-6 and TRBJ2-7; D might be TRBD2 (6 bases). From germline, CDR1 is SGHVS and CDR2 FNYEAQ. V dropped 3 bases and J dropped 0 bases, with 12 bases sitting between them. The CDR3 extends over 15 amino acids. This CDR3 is CASSLLADSSYEQYF. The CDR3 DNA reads TGTGCCAGCAGCTTGTTAGCGGATAGCTCCTACGAGCAGTACTTC.

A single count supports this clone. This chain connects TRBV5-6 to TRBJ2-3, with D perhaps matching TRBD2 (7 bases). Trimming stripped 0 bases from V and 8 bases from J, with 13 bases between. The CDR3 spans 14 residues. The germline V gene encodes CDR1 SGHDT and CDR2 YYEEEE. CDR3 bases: TGTGCCAGCAGCTTGGTAGGGGGGGATGGTACGCAGTATTTT. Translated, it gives CASSLVGGDGTQYF.

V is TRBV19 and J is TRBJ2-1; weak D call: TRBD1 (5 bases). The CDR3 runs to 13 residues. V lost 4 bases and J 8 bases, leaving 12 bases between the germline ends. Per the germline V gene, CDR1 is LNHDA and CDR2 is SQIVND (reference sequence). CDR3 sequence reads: CASSTRQYYEQFF. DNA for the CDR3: TGTGCCAGTAGTACCAGACAGTACTATGAGCAGTTCTTC.

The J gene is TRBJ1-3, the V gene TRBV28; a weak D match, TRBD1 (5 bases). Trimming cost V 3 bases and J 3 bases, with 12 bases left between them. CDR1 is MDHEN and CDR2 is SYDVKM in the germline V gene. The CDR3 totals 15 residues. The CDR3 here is CASSFPRGGGNTIYF. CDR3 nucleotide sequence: TGTGCCAGCAGTTTCCCTAGGGGAGGTGGAAACACCATATATTTT.

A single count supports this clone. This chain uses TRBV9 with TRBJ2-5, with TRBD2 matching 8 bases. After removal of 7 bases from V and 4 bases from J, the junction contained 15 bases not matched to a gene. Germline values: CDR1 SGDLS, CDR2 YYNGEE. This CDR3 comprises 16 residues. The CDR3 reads CASSQGGLGYAETQYF. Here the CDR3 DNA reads TGTGCCAGCTCTCAAGGGGGACTAGGATATGCAGAGACCCAGTACTTC.

CDR3 sequence reads: CASSLDRTVHNSPLHF. CDR3 DNA: TGTGCCAGCAGCTTGGACAGGACGGTCCATAATTCACCCCTCCACTTT. The rearrangement uses TRBV5-6 and TRBJ1-6, with D tentatively TRBD1 (5 bases). Deletions cut 0 bases from V and 5 bases from J, with 12 bases between. In germline, CDR1 is SGHDT, CDR2 YYEEEE. The CDR3 is made up of 16 amino acids. Using reference TRBV5-6 and TRBJ1-6 for the parts outside the CDR3, the full variable domain is DAGVTQSPTHLIKTRGQQVTLRCSPKSGHDTVSWYQQALGQGPQFIFQYYEEEERQRGNFPDRFSGHQFPNYSSELNVNALLLGDSALYLCASSLDRTVHNSPLHFGNGTRLTVT.

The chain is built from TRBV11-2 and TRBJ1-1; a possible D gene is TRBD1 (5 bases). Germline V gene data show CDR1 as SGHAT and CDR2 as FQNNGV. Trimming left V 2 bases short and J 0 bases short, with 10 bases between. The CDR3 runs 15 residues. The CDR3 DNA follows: TGTGCCAGCAGCTTAACGTTGACAGTGAACACTGAAGCTTTCTTT. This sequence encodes CASSLTLTVNTEAFF. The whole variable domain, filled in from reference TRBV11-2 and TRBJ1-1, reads EAGVAQSPRYKIIEKRQSVAFWCNPISGHATLYWYQQILGQGPKLLIQFQNNGVVDDSQLPKDRFSAERLKGVDSTLKIQPAKLEDSAVYLCASSLTLTVNTEAFFGQGTRLTVV.

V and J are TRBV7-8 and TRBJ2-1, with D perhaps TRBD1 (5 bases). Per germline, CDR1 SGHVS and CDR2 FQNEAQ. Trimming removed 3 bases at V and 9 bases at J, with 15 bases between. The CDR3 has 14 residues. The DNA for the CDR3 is TGTGCCAGCAGCTTCCGACAGTTTGGTGGTGAGCAGTTCTTC. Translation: CASSFRQFGGEQFF.